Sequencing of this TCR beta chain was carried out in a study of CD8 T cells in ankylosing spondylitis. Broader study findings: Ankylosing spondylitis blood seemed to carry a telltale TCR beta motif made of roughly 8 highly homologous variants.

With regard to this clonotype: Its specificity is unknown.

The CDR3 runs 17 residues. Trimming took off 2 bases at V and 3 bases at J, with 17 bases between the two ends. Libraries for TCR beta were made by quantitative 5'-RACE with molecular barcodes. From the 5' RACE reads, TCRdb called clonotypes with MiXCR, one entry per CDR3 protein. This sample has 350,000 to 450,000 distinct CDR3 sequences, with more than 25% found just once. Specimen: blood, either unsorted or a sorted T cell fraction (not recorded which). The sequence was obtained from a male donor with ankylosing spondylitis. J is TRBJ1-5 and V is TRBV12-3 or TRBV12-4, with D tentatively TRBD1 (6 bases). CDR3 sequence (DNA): TGTGCCAGCAGTTTACGGTTTCAGGACAGATACAATCAGCCCCAGCATTTT. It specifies CASSLRFQDRYNQPQHF.